These 6 T cell receptor beta chains share one sample of origin, sequenced in a study of OX40 agonist ivuxolimab in advanced cancers. The method was immunoSEQ multiplex PCR; TCRdb's version includes in-frame clones alone and lacks a portion of them. The sample has some 80,000 clones, 86% seen once. Specimen: CD4+ or CD8+ T cells sorted from blood, collected in a trial of the OX40 agonist ivuxolimab. The receptors were sampled from an adult with an advanced solid tumor such as melanoma, head and neck, liver or kidney cancer.

This chain uses TRBV6-6 with TRBJ2-7; maybe TRBD2 (5 bases). V lost 4 bases to trimming and J lost 7 bases, with 11 bases between them. Germline CDR1 is MNHNY and CDR2 is SVGAGI (reference sequence). This CDR3 has 12 amino acids. The CDR3 DNA follows: TGTGCCAGCAGTTTGGTCTCGGGGGAGCAGTACTTC. Translated: CASSLVSGEQYF.

This chain connects TRBV28 to TRBJ1-2; maybe TRBD1 (6 bases). V lost 5 bases and J 1 base, leaving 14 bases between the germline ends. CDR1 and CDR2 (germline): MDHEN, SYDVKM. The CDR3 loop spans 15 amino acids. CDR3 sequence: CASSLWGDNNYGYTF. The CDR3 coding sequence is TGTGCCAGCAGTCTCTGGGGGGACAATAACTATGGCTACACCTTC.

The V and J genes are TRBV28 and TRBJ2-7, with TRBD1 matching 9 bases. Germline V gene lookup returns CDR1 MDHEN and CDR2 SYDVKM. Trimming at V came to 5 bases and at J to 1 base, leaving 9 bases not matched to a gene. The CDR3 has 16 residues. CDR3 nucleotides: TGTGCCAGCAGTGGGACAGGGATTGTAGGGTCCTACGAGCAGTACTTC. It encodes CASSGTGIVGSYEQYF. The variable domain in full, with the rest retrieved from reference TRBV28 and TRBJ2-7, is DVKVTQSSRYLVKRTGEKVFLECVQDMDHENMFWYRQDPGLGLRLIYFSYDVKMKEKGDIPEGYSVSREKKERFSLILESASTNQTSMYLCASSGTGIVGSYEQYFGPGTRLTVT.

The rearrangement joins TRBV28 to TRBJ1-1, with 7 bases aligning to TRBD1. There are 13 residues in the CDR3. The germline CDR1 and CDR2 sequences are MDHEN and SYDVKM. With V trimmed by 6 bases and J by 4 bases, 5 bases remained unmatched. Here the CDR3 DNA reads TGTGCCAGCAGAGTACAGGGGTCCACTGAAGCTTTCTTT. This sequence encodes CASRVQGSTEAFF.

The CDR3 protein is CSVDAGGGKLFF. CDR3 in DNA: TGCAGCGTAGACGCAGGGGGCGGGAAACTGTTTTTT. V is TRBV29-1 and J is TRBJ1-4, with 8 bases fitting TRBD1. The length of the CDR3 is 12 residues. V lost 6 bases, J lost 11 bases, and 8 bases stayed unmatched. Germline V CDR1 and CDR2: SQVTM, ANQGSEA.

The chain employs TRBV7-3 and TRBJ2-7; D gene unclear. Germline CDR1 and CDR2: SGHTA and FQGTGA. V was shortened by 4 bases and J by 4 bases, with 8 bases between the two germline ends. CDR3 size: 12 residues. The CDR3 nucleotides are TGTGCCAGCAGCTACTCTCCATACGAGCAGTACTTC. Translating gives CASSYSPYEQYF.